These 26 T cell receptor beta chains were sequenced from one sample in a study of T-cell memory formation after mild COVID-19. TCRdb redid the calling of the 5' RACE reads with MiXCR, one entry per CDR3 protein. The sample holds 350,000 to 500,000 distinct CDR3 sequences, around a quarter seen once. The sequencing sample was made of PBMCs or a T cell subset sorted from them (not recorded which). The receptors shown here come from an adult woman who had mild COVID-19 (a few samples of this study predate the infection). Cell type and time point are not known.

The chain is built from TRBV7-6 and TRBJ2-1; D gene unclear. V was pared by 5 bases and J by 4 bases, with 12 bases between. Per germline, CDR1 SGHVS and CDR2 FNYEAQ. This CDR3 is built from 14 residues. This CDR3 reads CASSPFRNYNEQFF. CDR3 sequence (DNA): TGTGCCAGCAGCCCGTTCCGAAATTACAATGAGCAGTTCTTC.

The sample holds many counts of this clonotype. At one end, the junction sequence differs from germline, possibly due to a read error. The chain links TRBV27 to TRBJ2-7; a possible D gene is TRBD1 (6 bases). CDR1 is MNHEY and CDR2 is SMNVEV in the germline V gene (reference sequence). This CDR3 region has 13 residues. CDR3 region: CASSLQGTYEQYF. CDR3 DNA sequence: TGCGCCAGCAGCTTGCAGGGGACCTACGAGCAGTACTTC.

This clonotype was detected ten times or more. V and J are TRBV12-3 or TRBV12-4 and TRBJ1-2, with a tentative D call TRBD1 (5 bases). Trimming pared 3 bases from V and 6 bases from J, leaving 8 bases between. CDR3 length equals 12 residues. In nucleotides, the CDR3 is TGTGCCAGCAGTTTTCAGGGAAATGGCTACACCTTC. Its translation: CASSFQGNGYTF.

A few counts support this clonotype. This chain connects TRBV12-3 or TRBV12-4 to TRBJ2-7, with D perhaps being TRBD1 or TRBD2 (5 bases each). The V gene lost 5 bases and the J gene lost 6 bases, with 20 bases spanning the gap. The CDR3 has 15 residues. CDR3 amino acids: CASSPWGTPSGEQYF. The CDR3 nucleotides are TGTGCCAGCAGTCCCTGGGGGACCCCCTCTGGCGAGCAGTACTTC.

This clonotype was counted between two and nine times. This chain connects TRBV14 to TRBJ2-3; 9 nucleotides match TRBD2. V lost 0 bases and J lost 6; bases outside the gene matches: 7. The CDR3 is made up of 16 amino acids. Germline assignment: CDR1 SGHDN and CDR2 FVKESK. The CDR3 sequence: CASSQDVSGRMDTQYF. CDR3 nucleotides: TGTGCCAGCAGCCAAGACGTGAGCGGGAGGATGGATACGCAGTATTTT. The full variable domain, rest sourced from reference TRBV14 and TRBJ2-3, is EAGVTQFPSHSVIEKGQTVTLRCDPISGHDNLYWYRRVMGKEIKFLLHFVKESKQDESGMPNNRFLAERTGGTYSTLKVQPAELEDSGVYFCASSQDVSGRMDTQYFGPGTRLTVL.

This clonotype was seen repeatedly, ten times or more. CDR3 in amino acids: CASSPQGAGANVLTF. The CDR3 DNA reads as TGTGCCAGCAGTCCTCAGGGGGCTGGGGCCAACGTCCTGACTTTC. The chain employs TRBV6-2 or TRBV6-3 and TRBJ2-6, with 7 bases aligning to TRBD1. V was pared by 5 bases and J by 2 bases, with 3 bases of the junction left unmatched. The germline V gene encodes CDR1 MNHEY and CDR2 SVGEGT. This CDR3 is built from 15 residues.

This clonotype appeared a single time. The genes are TRBV2 and TRBJ2-1; unclear D gene. The length of the CDR3 is 11 residues. Trimming left V 6 bases short and J 8 bases short, with 8 bases between. In germline, CDR1 is SNHLY, CDR2 FYNNEI. CDR3 region: CASRGFYEQFF. The DNA for the CDR3 is TGTGCCAGCAGGGGGTTCTATGAGCAGTTCTTC.

The V gene is TRBV2, the J gene TRBJ2-7, with 8 bases fitting TRBD1. J was trimmed by 4 bases and V by 8 bases; bases with no gene match: 7. The CDR3 extends over 13 amino acids. The germline V gene encodes CDR1 SNHLY and CDR2 FYNNEI. This CDR3 is CASGSGGRYEQYF. CDR3 DNA: TGTGCCAGCGGCTCAGGGGGCCGGTACGAGCAGTACTTC.

The J gene is TRBJ2-7, the V gene TRBV20-1, with unresolved D. CDR1 is DFQATT, CDR2 SNEGSKA, per germline (reference sequence). CDR3 length equals 13 residues. The V end lost 0 bases, the J end lost 7 bases, and 13 bases lay between the germline ends. The CDR3 spells CSAREIPSKEQYF. CDR3 nucleotides: TGCAGTGCTAGAGAGATCCCATCCAAGGAGCAGTACTTC.

The chain joins TRBV25-1 to TRBJ1-6; 11 bases fit TRBD1. CDR1 and CDR2 (germline): MGHDK, SYGVNS. The CDR3 is 12 residues long. CDR3 DNA: TGTGCGTCGGGACAGGGGGATTCACCCCTCCACTTT. It is translated as CASGQGDSPLHF.

V is TRBV5-5 and J is TRBJ1-3, with no clear D. V was shortened by 4 bases and J by 4 bases, with 12 bases between the two germline ends. Germline V CDR1 and CDR2: SGHKS, YYEKEE (reference sequence). The CDR3 covers 14 residues. The CDR3 sequence is CASSPRGLGNTIYF. Written as DNA, the CDR3 is TGTGCCAGCAGCCCGAGAGGGTTGGGAAACACCATATATTTT.

The rearrangement uses TRBV11-1 and TRBJ2-7; TRBD1 agrees at 9 bases. This CDR3 region has 15 residues. Germline values: CDR1 SGHAT, CDR2 FQDESV (reference sequence). With 4 bases clipped from V and 2 bases from J, the junction kept 6 bases outside the gene matches. CDR3 in DNA: TGTGCCAGCAGCTATGGGCGGACAGGGGCCTACGAGCAGTACTTC. Translating gives CASSYGRTGAYEQYF.

This clonotype was seen only a few times. The J gene is TRBJ2-3, the V gene TRBV11-2; 9 bases agree with TRBD1. This CDR3 comprises 16 residues. V dropped 3 bases and J dropped 4; count of bases not matched to a gene: 8. Germline CDR1 and CDR2: SGHAT and FQNNGV. This chain's CDR3 is CASSFFTGGGADTQYF. The DNA for the CDR3 is TGTGCCAGCAGCTTTTTTACAGGGGGCGGCGCAGATACGCAGTATTTT.

The rearrangement uses TRBV9 and TRBJ2-1; either TRBD1 or TRBD2 may fit D (6 bases each). CDR1 SGDLS and CDR2 YYNGEE come from the germline V gene. With 3 bases removed from V and 8 bases from J, the gap between germline ends came to 18 bases. CDR3 length: 15 residues. CDR3 sequence reads: CASSAGASEADEQFF. The CDR3 bases are TGTGCCAGCAGCGCGGGGGCTTCAGAGGCGGATGAGCAGTTCTTC. The entire variable domain, with the rest obtained from reference TRBV9 and TRBJ2-1, is as follows: DSGVTQTPKHLITATGQRVTLRCSPRSGDLSVYWYQQSLDQGLQFLIQYYNGEERAKGNILERFSAQQFPDLHSELNLSSLELGDSALYFCASSAGASEADEQFFGPGTRLTVL.

This chain links TRBV29-1 with TRBJ2-1; D is uncertain. The V end was cut by 2 bases, the J end by 0 bases, with 8 bases between. The CDR3 spans 14 residues. CDR1 and CDR2 (germline): SQVTM, ANQGSEA. CDR3 coding DNA: TGCAGCGTTGAATGGACGAGCTCCTACAATGAGCAGTTCTTC. Translation: CSVEWTSSYNEQFF.

This clonotype was seen more than once but under ten times. The V gene is TRBV29-1, the J gene TRBJ2-6, with a tentative D call TRBD2 (5 bases). This CDR3 is built from 14 residues. The germline V and J ends were trimmed by 3 bases and 2 bases, with 8 bases remaining between them. Germline CDR1 reads SQVTM; CDR2 reads ANQGSEA. The CDR3 region has the DNA TGCAGCGTTGACTCCGGGGCTGGGGCCAACGTCCTGACTTTC. Protein product: CSVDSGAGANVLTF.

This clonotype was detected many times. Compared with germline, one end of the junction differs, possibly owing to a read error. V and J are TRBV5-1 and TRBJ2-7, with TRBD2 matching over 11 bases. CDR3 length: 15 amino acids. Germline V CDR1 and CDR2: SGHRS, YFSETQ. For the CDR3, the DNA is TGTGCCAGCAGTTTAGGGACTAGCGGTTCCTACGAGCAGTACTTC. Its protein product is CASSLGTSGSYEQYF. The full variable domain, in which reference TRBV5-1 and TRBJ2-7 provide the parts outside the CDR3, is KAGVTQTPRYLIKTRGQQVTLSCSPISGHRSVSWYQQTPGQGLQFLFEYFSETQRNKGNFPGRFSGRQFSNSRSEMNVSTLELGDSALYLCASSLGTSGSYEQYFGPGTRLTVT.

The chain couples TRBV7-2 to TRBJ1-5, with TRBD1 matching 8 bases. This CDR3 comprises 14 residues. The V gene's germline CDR1 is SGHTA and CDR2 FQGNSA. With 3 bases clipped from V and 6 bases from J, the junction kept 4 bases outside the gene matches. This chain's CDR3 is CASSFDRGSQPQHF. CDR3 bases: TGTGCCAGCAGCTTCGACAGGGGAAGTCAGCCCCAGCATTTT.

The chain couples TRBV5-1 to TRBJ1-1; no clear D gene. The CDR3 has 16 residues. The germline CDR1 and CDR2 sequences are SGHRS and YFSETQ. V was shortened by 4 bases and J by 0 bases, with 16 bases between the two germline ends. In nucleotides, the CDR3 is TGCGCCAGCAGCCCCCTCCTACAGTCCCTGAACACTGAAGCTTTCTTT. It encodes CASSPLLQSLNTEAFF.

This clonotype has a handful of counts. V gene TRBV4-1 combines with J gene TRBJ2-3; TRBD2 matches at 7 bases. V gave up 4 bases and J gave up 0 bases; unmatched junction bases: 4. The CDR3 contains 15 residues. CDR1 MGHRA and CDR2 YSYEKL come from the germline V gene. The CDR3: CASSRLLASTDTQYF. The CDR3 DNA reads TGCGCCAGCAGCCGCCTACTAGCGAGCACAGATACGCAGTATTTT.

The chain recombines TRBV12-3 or TRBV12-4 with TRBJ2-1, with D perhaps matching TRBD1 (6 bases). The CDR3 covers 12 residues. Trimming pared 5 bases from V and 9 bases from J, leaving 11 bases between. This chain's CDR3 is CASSAWGREQFF. The CDR3 nucleotides read TGTGCCAGCAGTGCTTGGGGGCGTGAGCAGTTCTTC.

This clonotype was counted only a few times. The CDR3 DNA sequence: TGCAGTGCTACGTACGGAAATAGCAATCAGCCCCAGCATTTT. The encoded protein is CSATYGNSNQPQHF. This chain joins TRBV20-1 and TRBJ1-5; D remains unclear. Germline CDR1 reads DFQATT; CDR2 reads SNEGSKA (reference sequence). V lost 4 bases and J 0 bases, leaving 10 bases between the germline ends. The CDR3 consists of 14 residues.

The chain recombines TRBV7-9 with TRBJ2-1; 10 bases align to TRBD2. Trimming at V came to 4 bases and at J to 0 bases, leaving 15 bases not matched to a gene. The CDR3 runs 20 residues. Germline V gene lookup returns CDR1 SEHNR and CDR2 FQNEAQ (reference sequence). The CDR3 loop reads CASSSLAGAYSMSSYNEQFF. The DNA for the CDR3 is TGTGCCAGCAGCTCTCTAGCGGGAGCCTACTCCATGAGCTCCTACAATGAGCAGTTCTTC.

Only a few counts were recorded for this clonotype. This sequence joins TRBV7-9 and TRBJ2-7; D remains unclear. The V end was cut by 5 bases, the J end by 2 bases, with 16 bases between. The CDR3 is made up of 15 amino acids. Germline V lookup: CDR1 SEHNR, CDR2 FQNEAQ (reference sequence). The CDR3 DNA is TGTGCCAGCAGCCGCTCATGGAGTCCTCCCTACGAGCAGTACTTC. Translation gives CASSRSWSPPYEQYF.

This clonotype came up a few times. The CDR3, as DNA: TGTGCCAGCAGCCAAGACGGAAACACAGATACGCAGTATTTT. Translation gives CASSQDGNTDTQYF. This chain joins TRBV3-1 and TRBJ2-3, with no clear D. Germline loops: CDR1 LGHDT, CDR2 YNNKEL (reference sequence). The germline V and J ends were trimmed by 0 bases and 2 bases, with 6 bases remaining between them. This CDR3 comprises 14 residues.

This clonotype was detected a few times. The V and J genes are TRBV30 and TRBJ1-2; the D is unclear. The germline V and J ends were trimmed by 2 bases and 8 bases, with 15 bases remaining between them. Per germline, CDR1 GTSNPN and CDR2 SVGIG (reference sequence). The CDR3 totals 13 residues. As DNA, the CDR3 is TGTGCCTGGAGTCTCCGGGCTTGGCGAGGCTACACCTTC. As protein: CAWSLRAWRGYTF.